The rows below give T cell receptor beta chains drawn from one sample of a study of T cell repertoires in cytomegalovirus infection. The antigens of these receptors remain unknown. One entry per CDR3 protein results from TCRdb running MiXCR on the reads. The repertoire includes 700,000 to 850,000 distinct CDR3 sequences, roughly 33% of them detected once, and 12% sits in the top ten. Here the sequenced sample was cultured CD8+ T cells from PBMCs, taken from culture after CMV antigen stimulation. Receptors were obtained from a human donor in good health (CMV status not recorded). Some clones in this sample may be carry-over from other donors' samples. Each CDR3 is given with its conserved first and last residue. A D gene is named only where the DNA matches it firmly. A row's size may be missing; if present it is once, few, many or a size class.

abundance,j_gene,d_gene,v_gene,CDR3aa,CDR3nt
few,TRBJ2-7,NA,TRBV6-2/TRBV6-3,CASSYLGKATYEQYF,TGTGCCAGCAGTTACTTGGGGAAAGCCACCTACGAGCAGTACTTC
once,TRBJ2-1,NA,TRBV20-1,CSAFERGGQDEQFF,TGCAGTGCTTTTGAGAGGGGGGGCCAGGATGAGCAGTTCTTC
NA,TRBJ2-7,TRBD1,TRBV6-1,CASSEAWQGAYEQYF,TGTGCCAGCAGTGAAGCTTGGCAGGGGGCCTACGAGCAGTACTTC
few,TRBJ2-1,NA,TRBV19,CASSYGGPVLAEQFF,TGTGCCAGTAGTTACGGGGGGCCCGTTCTTGCTGAGCAGTTCTTC
NA,TRBJ1-2,NA,TRBV12-3/TRBV12-4,CASNFTGNYGYTF,TGTGCCAGCAATTTCACAGGGAACTATGGCTACACCTTC
many,TRBJ1-5,TRBD1,TRBV6-6,CASSYSSGGDQPQHF,TGTGCCAGCAGTTACTCGTCAGGGGGCGATCAGCCCCAGCATTTT
few,TRBJ2-5,NA,TRBV11-2,CASSQSSRDRDF,TGTGCCAGCAGCCAGTCGAGTCGGGATCGGGACTTC
NA,TRBJ2-7,NA,TRBV3-1,CASSHSDRPYEQYF,TGTGCCAGCAGCCACTCCGACAGACCCTACGAGCAGTACTTC
NA,TRBJ1-5,NA,TRBV19,CASSIPSVQPQHF,TGTGCCAGTAGCATACCGAGCGTGCAGCCCCAGCATTTT
few,TRBJ2-2,NA,TRBV7-6,CASSLDNRDNTGELFF,TGTGCTAGCAGCTTAGATAACAGGGACAACACCGGGGAGCTGTTTTTT
NA,TRBJ1-5,NA,TRBV7-2,CASSPGWKGGNQPQHF,TGTGCCAGCAGCCCCGGTTGGAAAGGGGGCAATCAGCCCCAGCATTTT
NA,TRBJ2-7,TRBD2,TRBV27,CASSLRAGGYEQYF,TGTGCCAGCAGTTTACGAGCGGGGGGCTACGAGCAGTACTTC
few,TRBJ2-1,NA,TRBV27,CASSLSQGLDEQFF,TGTGCCAGCAGTTTATCCCAGGGGTTGGATGAGCAGTTCTTC
NA,TRBJ2-2,NA,TRBV6-5,CASKHQGDTGELFF,TGTGCCAGCAAACATCAGGGTGACACCGGGGAGCTGTTTTTT
NA,TRBJ2-3,TRBD1,TRBV6-1,CASISRDSSTDTQYF,TGTGCCAGCATTTCCCGGGACAGCAGCACAGATACGCAGTATTTT
NA,TRBJ2-5,NA,TRBV12-3/TRBV12-4,CASSFLLSASSTQETQYF,TGTGCCAGCAGTTTCCTCCTCTCGGCTAGCTCTACCCAAGAGACCCAGTACTTC
NA,TRBJ2-1,NA,TRBV12-3/TRBV12-4,CASSWVGPRDEQFF,TGTGCCAGCAGTTGGGTAGGACCCAGGGATGAGCAGTTCTTC
few,TRBJ1-2,NA,TRBV7-9,CASSSRDRDTGYTF,TGTGCCAGCAGCTCCCGGGACCGGGACACTGGCTACACCTTC
NA,TRBJ2-3,NA,TRBV12-3/TRBV12-4,CVSSLFRDPTDTQYF,TGTGTCAGCAGTTTGTTTCGAGACCCCACAGATACGCAGTATTTT
few,TRBJ2-5,NA,TRBV2,CAKTRQNQETQYF,TGTGCCAAGACGAGACAAAACCAAGAGACCCAGTACTTC
many,TRBJ2-3,NA,TRBV7-6,CASSDRTEMDTQYF,TGTGCCAGCAGCGACAGGACCGAGATGGATACGCAGTATTTT
NA,TRBJ1-1,TRBD1,TRBV6-6,CASTLGQGSTEAFF,TGTGCCAGCACCCTAGGACAGGGGTCCACTGAAGCTTTCTTT
NA,TRBJ2-5,NA,TRBV7-9,CASSPPDVQETQYF,TGTGCCAGCAGCCCCCCCGATGTCCAAGAGACCCAGTACTTC
NA,TRBJ1-4,NA,TRBV4-3,CASSHPPRPSTTNEKLFF,TGCGCCAGCAGCCATCCCCCGCGGCCCAGCACAACTAATGAAAAACTGTTTTTT
NA,TRBJ2-3,NA,TRBV14,CASSQNRADTQYF,TGTGCCAGCAGCCAGAACAGGGCTGATACGCAGTATTTT
NA,TRBJ2-5,NA,TRBV7-9,CASSLAQAIETQYF,TGTGCCAGCAGCTTAGCCCAGGCGATTGAGACCCAGTACTTC
NA,TRBJ1-1,NA,TRBV12-5,CASGLGQINTEAFF,TGTGCTAGTGGTTTGGGACAGATAAACACTGAAGCTTTCTTT
few,TRBJ2-2,NA,TRBV6-1,CASIPGHRNTGELFF,TGTGCCAGCATCCCGGGACACCGGAACACCGGGGAGCTGTTTTTT
NA,TRBJ2-1,TRBD1,TRBV7-6,CASGRTGENNEQFF,TGTGCCAGCGGTAGGACAGGGGAGAACAATGAGCAGTTCTTC
NA,TRBJ1-2,NA,TRBV7-6,CASSLSMGADGDGYTF,TGTGCCAGCAGCTTATCAATGGGGGCGGACGGGGATGGCTACACCTTC
many,TRBJ1-1,NA,TRBV7-2,CASSSPPGTPNTEAFF,TGTGCCAGCAGCTCTCCGCCCGGGACACCGAACACTGAAGCTTTCTTT
NA,TRBJ2-7,TRBD1,TRBV6-1,CASTGTDYEQYF,TGTGCCAGCACTGGGACAGACTACGAGCAGTACTTC
few,TRBJ2-2,NA,TRBV7-9,CASSDITGTSTGELFF,TGTGCCAGCAGTGACATTACCGGGACTTCAACCGGGGAGCTGTTTTTT
NA,TRBJ1-2,TRBD1,TRBV20-1,CSALSGQAYGYTF,TGCAGTGCTCTCTCGGGACAGGCCTATGGCTACACCTTC
few,TRBJ1-2,NA,TRBV2,CASSEPARKFVYGYTF,TGTGCCAGCAGTGAACCTGCTCGGAAGTTTGTTTATGGCTACACCTTC
few,TRBJ1-2,NA,TRBV6-1,CASSEARDSNYGYTF,TGTGCCAGCAGTGAAGCGCGGGATTCTAACTATGGCTACACCTTC
NA,TRBJ2-7,NA,TRBV12-3/TRBV12-4,CASSHPGRIYERYF,TGTGCCAGCAGTCACCCGGGACGGATCTACGAGCGGTACTTC
NA,TRBJ2-1,NA,TRBV7-9,CASSSPEGVQFF,TGTGCCAGCAGCTCCCCTGAAGGGGTGCAGTTCTTC